What follows is one TCR beta chain and its context. Ten or more counts support this clonotype. Its antigen remains unidentified. Base qualities are not recorded, but no much larger clone differs from it by a single base. This specimen belongs to a study of blood T cells in healthy people across ages (dated by TCRdb to the mid-2010s). About the study as a whole: In model experiments, template switching captured roughly one uniquely barcoded TCR beta cDNA molecule for every two T cells. For two donors (one aged 18 to 29 and one aged 80 or older), the study analyzed two additional independent replicas of 1 million unique cDNA reads from the same blood draw. Using deep sequencing normalized with unique cDNA molecular identifiers, the study measured how TCR beta repertoire diversity changes with age. Donors of different ages were randomly distributed across sequencing lanes to avoid experimental bias. Donors were grouped into four age groups: young (average about 15 years), middle-aged (over 35), aged (62) and long-lived (less than 85).

Systemically healthy Caucasian individuals from Russia, over 30 in total and aged about 6 to 100 years, were included as donors. Ten milliliters of peripheral blood were drawn from each donor into EDTA-treated Vacutainer tubes. Ficoll-Paque density-gradient centrifugation was used to isolate PBMCs, with at least 6.5 million per sample. Trizol reagent was used to extract total RNA from PBMCs, with at least 6 micrograms per sample. For every donor, flow cytometry on a PBMC aliquot measured the percentage of naive CD45RAhigh/CD27high T cells. The library was obtained by 5' RACE. Sequenced using an Illumina HiSeq 2500. A second PCR of 7 to 11 cycles was run with a J-beta primer mix and a sample-barcoded 5' primer. A template-switch 5' adaptor carrying 12 random nucleotides introduced a unique molecular identifier onto each TCR beta cDNA molecule. At least 2.5 million CDR3-containing paired-end reads were obtained from each sample. First-strand cDNA synthesis was performed from all RNA using the Mint cDNA synthesis kit, with priming by a TRBC-specific oligonucleotide. Following uracil-DNA glycosylase treatment, all cDNA underwent a first 18-cycle PCR with the universal primers M1SS and BC2_uni_R. On the authors' methods: Normalization of each sample was performed by random selection of 1 million high-quality reads, each carrying a distinct molecular identifier. Reads with shared molecular identifiers were discarded instead of being binned into consensus sequences. MiTCR, set to a Q25 quality threshold and the strictest error-elimination algorithm, was used for CDR3 identification, clonotype clustering and error correction. A nonparametric unseen species model using Euler transformation provided a lower-bound estimate of total TCR beta diversity. In-frame beta chains were kept once TCRdb had trimmed the public reads at Q25 with fastp and called clones with MiXCR. Under each unique CDR3 protein, matching rows form one entry showing the most common genes and DNA. The V and J calls come from TCRdb's annotation, not from the publication. In this sample the table shows 650,000 to 1,000,000 distinct CDR3 sequences, roughly 34% of which occur a single time. The ten largest clonotypes hold about an eighth of the sample.

What the research found in general, with its limitations: The CMV infection status of donors was not known, potentially confounding age-related changes in expanded clonotypes. As age increased, observed TCR beta diversity per million T cells dropped in a roughly linear way, and a significant reduction was already evident by age roughly 36. Estimates of total diversity from one million sequenced T cells were regarded as lower bounds and underestimates. Conclusive comparison of naive and antigen-experienced compartments was prevented by the profiling of bulk unsorted PBMCs. A strong correlation was found between observed TCR beta diversity and the percentage of naive T cells measured by flow cytometry. Compared with the aged group, the long-lived group had more naive CD4+ T cells, fewer expanded clones and increased TCR diversity, suggesting age selection.

Sequencing was done on a sample of blood. This clonotype was obtained from a man between 18 and 35 years old in good health.

The nucleotide sequence is TGTGCCAGCAGGCCCTCAGGCAACGAGCAGTACTTC. Protein translation: CASRPSGNEQYF. Recombination joined TRBV5-5 with TRBJ2-7, with the D gene uncertain. The CDR3 starts with the cysteine, ends with the phenylalanine, and has 12 residues. Only the CDR3 portion is preserved as DNA: 36 bases, with reading frame beginning at the first base. The germline V gene (reference sequence) yields SGHKS for CDR1 and YYEKEE for CDR2. V is pared back by 5 bases and J by 5 bases, with 11 bases lying between the germline termini.